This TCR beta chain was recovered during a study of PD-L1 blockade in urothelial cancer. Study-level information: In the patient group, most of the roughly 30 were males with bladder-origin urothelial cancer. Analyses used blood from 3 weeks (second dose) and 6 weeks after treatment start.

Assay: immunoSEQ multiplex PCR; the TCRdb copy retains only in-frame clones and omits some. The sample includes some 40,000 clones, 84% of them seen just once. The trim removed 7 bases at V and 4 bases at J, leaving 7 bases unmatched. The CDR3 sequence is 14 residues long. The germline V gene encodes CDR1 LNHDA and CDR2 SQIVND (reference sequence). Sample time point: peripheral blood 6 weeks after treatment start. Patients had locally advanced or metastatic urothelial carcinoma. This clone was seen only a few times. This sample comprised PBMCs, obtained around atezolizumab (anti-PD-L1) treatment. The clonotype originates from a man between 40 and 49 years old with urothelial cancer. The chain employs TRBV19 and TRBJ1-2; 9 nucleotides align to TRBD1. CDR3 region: CASKAQGAAYGYTF. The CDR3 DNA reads TGTGCCAGTAAGGCACAGGGGGCGGCCTATGGCTACACCTTC.